The subject of this entry is one T cell receptor (beta chain). The entry originates in a study of blood T cells in healthy people across ages. Per the germline V gene, CDR1 is SGHVS and CDR2 is FQNEAQ. The CDR3 is made up of 15 amino acids. With 5 bases removed from V and 1 base from J, the gap between germline ends came to 14 bases. At least 5.5 micrograms of total RNA were extracted per sample. A second PCR, run for about 7 to 11 cycles, used a sample-barcoded 5' primer plus a J-beta primer mix. A single record per CDR3 protein comes from TCRdb applying MiXCR to the 5' RACE reads. The sample has roughly 1,100,000 distinct CDR3 sequences; 20% to 25% are singletons. This same sample was also taken into another study, of T cells of mothers and their children. That study adds: Barcodes and 2-4 random nucleotides were added by M1S in the second PCR. The TCR beta CDR3 read count exceeded 9.5 million for each mother and was some 3.1 million for each child.

The chain uses TRBV7-8 and TRBJ1-1; D gene uncertain. Specimen: blood. The sequence was collected from a girl aged 2-9 years in good health. CDR3 sequence: CASSPYAGGNTEAFF. CDR3 nucleotides: TGTGCCAGCAGCCCGTATGCCGGAGGGAACACTGAAGCTTTCTTT.